The 12 T cell receptor beta chains given below trace back to one sample, sequenced in a study of cytomegalovirus exposure and HLA in healthy donors. The PCR used 60 Vbeta and 13 Jbeta primers. Data came from immunoSEQ multiplex PCR; TCRdb stores just in-frame clones and leaves some out. Of about 120,000 clones in the sample, 70% to 85% are singletons; the top ten hold 4.9%. The sample consisted of PBMCs. The receptors originated from a man aged 45-65 years in good health and CMV-seropositive.

The V gene is TRBV5-1, the J gene TRBJ2-1, with 7 bases aligning to TRBD2. The CDR3 extends over 14 amino acids. V lost 0 bases, J lost 7 bases, and 4 bases stayed unmatched. CDR1 and CDR2 (germline): SGHRS, YFSETQ. The CDR3 nucleotides are TGCGCCAGCAGCTTGGATGGGACTATTAATGAGCAGTTCTTC. Encoded protein: CASSLDGTINEQFF.

This chain links TRBV30 with TRBJ1-2; maybe TRBD1 (5 bases). With 0 bases removed from V and 10 bases from J, the gap between germline ends came to 9 bases. Germline CDR1 GTSNPN, CDR2 SVGIG (reference sequence). The length of the CDR3 is 11 residues. CDR3 residues: CAWSVGGDYTF. Written as DNA, the CDR3 is TGTGCCTGGAGTGTGGGAGGGGACTACACCTTC.

This chain connects TRBV20-1 to TRBJ1-1, with TRBD1 as a possible D gene (5 bases). Trimming left V 7 bases short and J 7 bases short, with 13 bases between. Germline-derived CDR1 and CDR2 are DFQATT and SNEGSKA (reference sequence). CDR3 length: 11 amino acids. The CDR3 region is CSGHMGGEAFF. The CDR3 DNA reads TGCAGTGGTCACATGGGGGGTGAAGCTTTCTTT.

The chain combines TRBV6-1 with TRBJ2-7, with 7 bases lining up with TRBD1. The CDR3 totals 14 residues. CDR1 is MNHNS, CDR2 SASEGT, per germline. J gave up 1 base and V 5 bases, and 5 bases lay outside the gene matches. In nucleotides, the CDR3 is TGTGCCAGCAGTACATCGGGACAGTCCTACGAGCAGTACTTC. Protein sequence: CASSTSGQSYEQYF.

This sequence joins TRBV28 and TRBJ1-3; 7 bases map to TRBD1. Germline V gives CDR1 MDHEN, CDR2 SYDVKM. The CDR3 sequence is 14 residues long. Germline trimming cut 5 bases from V and 4 bases from J; bases unmatched to any gene: 5. The CDR3 loop is CASSTDRVGNTIYF. The DNA for the CDR3 is TGTGCCAGCAGTACCGACAGGGTCGGAAACACCATATATTTT.

The CDR3 DNA reads as TGTGCCTGGAGTGTCGGGATCGGGACTGAAGCTTTCTTT. Protein: CAWSVGIGTEAFF. The gene calls are TRBV30 and TRBJ1-1; D uncertain. The CDR3 has 13 residues. The germline V and J ends were trimmed by 0 bases and 5 bases, with 10 bases remaining between them. From germline, CDR1 is GTSNPN and CDR2 SVGIG (reference sequence).

The rearrangement links TRBV27 to TRBJ1-1; TRBD1 might be the D (5 bases). The CDR3 contains 12 residues. Trimming cost V 2 bases and J 7 bases, with 8 bases left between them. CDR1 is MNHEY, CDR2 SMNVEV, per germline (reference sequence). CDR3 loop: CASSLVGGEAFF. The CDR3 DNA reads as TGTGCCAGCAGTTTAGTGGGGGGTGAAGCTTTCTTT.

The chain joins TRBV4-2 to TRBJ1-1; D is uncertain. CDR3 length: 16 residues. V was pared by 5 bases and J by 0 bases, with 16 bases between. Germline V gene data show CDR1 as LGHNA and CDR2 as YNFKEQ. CDR3 protein: CASSSGGRFLNTEAFF. CDR3 nucleotide sequence: TGTGCCAGCAGCTCCGGAGGGAGGTTTTTGAACACTGAAGCTTTCTTT.

The rearrangement uses TRBV5-1 and TRBJ1-3, with D maybe TRBD1 (5 bases). CDR3 size: 15 residues. Germline CDR1 is SGHRS and CDR2 is YFSETQ. V was trimmed by 2 bases and J by 3 bases, leaving 12 bases between them. CDR3 bases: TGCGCCAGCAGCTTACCTAGGGGCGATGGAAACACCATATATTTT. It is translated as CASSLPRGDGNTIYF.

This clone was observed a handful of times. The CDR3 carries no conserved terminal phenylalanine or tryptophan, so it likely arises from a read error. The rearrangement uses TRBV30 and TRBJ1-6; TRBD1 might be the D (5 bases). This CDR3 is 20 amino acids long. The V gene lost 5 bases and the J gene lost 1 base, with 27 bases spanning the gap. Looked up from germline, CDR1 is GTSNPN and CDR2 is SVGIG (reference sequence). This chain's CDR3 is CAWGGIGPSGGTSYNSPLHL. The CDR3, as DNA: TGTGCCTGGGGGGGGATCGGGCCCTCGGGAGGAACATCCTATAATTCACCCCTCCACCTT.

The chain employs TRBV5-1 and TRBJ1-4, with D perhaps matching TRBD1 (6 bases). CDR1 is SGHRS, CDR2 YFSETQ, per germline. CDR3 length: 14 amino acids. V lost 4 bases to trimming and J lost 8 bases, with 15 bases between them. The CDR3 DNA is TGCGCCAGCAGCGGCGAGGGGGTTGGGGAAAAACTGTTTTTT. This sequence encodes CASSGEGVGEKLFF.

The chain employs TRBV2 and TRBJ2-2; 7 nucleotides line up with TRBD2. V lost 3 bases, J lost 0 bases, and 10 bases stayed unmatched. Per germline, CDR1 SNHLY and CDR2 FYNNEI. The CDR3 is 18 amino acids. The CDR3 sequence is CASSETVPGLTNTGELFF. CDR3 in DNA: TGTGCCAGCAGTGAGACCGTACCGGGACTAACGAACACCGGGGAGCTGTTTTTT.